This entry lists 4 T cell receptor beta chains sequenced from one sample in a study of cytomegalovirus exposure and HLA in healthy donors. The study ran its PCR with 60 Vbeta and 13 Jbeta primers. Profiling relied on immunoSEQ multiplex PCR, and the TCRdb table lists in-frame clones only, not all of them. The sample has roughly 240,000 clones, about 77% seen once. The specimen was PBMCs. Receptors originate from a boy aged 5-17 years in good health and CMV-seronegative.

The chain employs TRBV27 and TRBJ2-1, with D tentatively TRBD2 (6 bases). In germline, CDR1 is MNHEY, CDR2 SMNVEV (reference sequence). The V end was cut by 3 bases, the J end by 1 base, with 13 bases between. The CDR3 contains 16 residues. DNA for the CDR3: TGTGCCAGCAGTTTCCCACGACTAGGTTCCTACAATGAGCAGTTCTTC. This sequence encodes CASSFPRLGSYNEQFF.

V and J are TRBV4-1 and TRBJ2-6; D call uncertain. CDR1 and CDR2 from the germline V gene are MGHRA and YSYEKL. Trimming removed 2 bases at V and 3 bases at J, with 17 bases between. The CDR3 is made up of 18 amino acids. The CDR3 here is CASSQLASRVGGANVLTF. CDR3 bases: TGCGCCAGCAGCCAATTGGCCTCTCGGGTCGGTGGGGCCAACGTCCTGACTTTC.

This sequence joins TRBV9 and TRBJ2-7; TRBD2 matches at 7 bases. V was pared by 5 bases and J by 0 bases, with 8 bases of the junction left unmatched. CDR3 length: 15 residues. Germline assignment: CDR1 SGDLS and CDR2 YYNGEE. CDR3 nucleotide sequence: TGTGCCAGCAGTGATACTAGCGCCGACTCCTACGAGCAGTACTTC. Translating gives CASSDTSADSYEQYF.

A note on this clone: One end of the junction is discordant with germline, which a read error may explain. The chain combines TRBV5-1 with TRBJ1-2; 9 bases fit TRBD1. The CDR3 has 17 amino acids. The V gene's germline CDR1 is SGHRS and CDR2 YFSETQ. The CDR3 DNA follows: TGCGCCAGCAGCTGGTCGGACAGGGGCGACTCATATTATGGCTACCCCTTC. This encodes CASSWSDRGDSYYGYPF.